The rows below give T cell receptor beta chains drawn from one sample of a study of CD39 and CD103 CD8 tumor-infiltrating T cells. Sequencing used immunoSEQ multiplex PCR; TCRdb keeps in-frame clones, though not all of them. The sample holds about 7,400 clones; around 69% are singletons and the top ten take nearly 60%. Material: CD8+ T cells sorted from blood. These receptor sequences come from a human donor with head and neck squamous cell carcinoma. CDR3s include the opening cysteine and the closing phenylalanine or tryptophan. D genes are given only for firm matches. Clone size is stated in some rows and not others, as once, few, many or a class when expanded.

v_gene	abundance	d_gene	j_gene	CDR3nt	CDR3aa
TRBV7-8	NA	NA	TRBJ2-7	TGTGCCAGCAGCTTAGCGGAGGCCGCTGAGGTAGGCTACTCCTACGAGCAGTACTTC	CASSLAEAAEVGYSYEQYF
TRBV7-9	NA	NA	TRBJ2-1	TGTGCCAGCAGCTTTGGGGACAATGAGCAGTTCTTC	CASSFGDNEQFF
TRBV19	NA	NA	TRBJ2-7	TGTGCCAGTATGGAGGAGAGCCTCGGGCCCTACGAGCAGTACTTC	CASMEESLGPYEQYF
TRBV11-3	NA	TRBD1	TRBJ2-5	TGTGCCAGCAGCTCCCGGACAGGGGGTTCCGGTGGAGAGACCCAGTACTTC	CASSSRTGGSGGETQYF
TRBV15	NA	NA	TRBJ2-1	TGTGCCACCAGTTTACGAACCTCCTACAATGAGCAGTTCTTC	CATSLRTSYNEQFF
TRBV6-5	NA	NA	TRBJ2-2	TGTGCCAGCAGTTACTCGTCCACCGGGGAGCTGTTTTTT	CASSYSSTGELFF
TRBV19	NA	NA	TRBJ1-1	TGTGCCAGTAGTTTGATTAACACTGAAGCTTTCTTT	CASSLINTEAFF
TRBV4-3	NA	NA	TRBJ1-2	TGCGCCAGCGGTCAGGAGGGCTACACCTTC	CASGQEGYTF
TRBV28	NA	TRBD1	TRBJ2-5	TGTGCCAGCAGTTTATCCGAACCACAGGGGGACCCACAAGAGACCCAGTACTTC	CASSLSEPQGDPQETQYF
TRBV27	NA	NA	TRBJ1-4	TGTGCCAGCACCACAGGGAGTGGGACTAATGAAAAACTGTTTTTT	CASTTGSGTNEKLFF
TRBV6-7	NA	NA	TRBJ1-1	TGTGCCAGCAGGACGACACAGGTGACCACTGAAGCTTTCTTT	CASRTTQVTTEAFF
TRBV4-3	NA	NA	TRBJ2-7	TGCGCCAGCTCAGTAGGGACGGGCTACGAGCAGTACTTC	CASSVGTGYEQYF
TRBV28	NA	NA	TRBJ1-1	TGTGCCAGTAGCTTAGGGGTGAACACTGAAGCTTTCTTT	CASSLGVNTEAFF
TRBV28	NA	TRBD2	TRBJ2-1	TGTGCCAGCAGTTTGTTTACTAGCGGGGGCTGGGCCCTCCAGGAGCAGTTCTTC	CASSLFTSGGWALQEQFF
TRBV9	NA	TRBD1	TRBJ2-2	TGTGCCAGCAGCCACAGGGGGACCGGGGAGCTGTTTTTT	CASSHRGTGELFF
TRBV19	few	NA	TRBJ2-7	TGTGCCAGTAGTATCCTACCCGGAGACTACGAGCAGTACTTC	CASSILPGDYEQYF
TRBV5-1	NA	NA	TRBJ2-7	TGCGCCAGCAGCTTGGAGCCAGGGTTGGCTTACGAGCAGTACTTC	CASSLEPGLAYEQYF
TRBV7-9	NA	NA	TRBJ1-1	TGTGCCAGCAGCTTACTGAGGGACTACACTGAAGCTTTCTTT	CASSLLRDYTEAFF
TRBV4-1	NA	NA	TRBJ2-6	TGCGCCAGCAGCCGAGAGTCGGGGTCCGGGGCCAACGTCCTGACTTTC	CASSRESGSGANVLTF
TRBV6-4	NA	TRBD1	TRBJ2-1	TGTGCCAGCAGTGAAACGACAGGGTACAGTTTCAGAAATGAGCAGTTCTTC	CASSETTGYSFRNEQFF
TRBV21-1	NA	NA	TRBJ2-7	TGTGCCAGCAGCGAGGGGCTAGCGGGGGGAGTTTTTTTCTACGAGCAGTACTTC	CASSEGLAGGVFFYEQYF
TRBV15	few	NA	TRBJ2-7	TGTGCCACCAGCAGAAGACGGGACTCCTACGAGCAGTACTTC	CATSRRRDSYEQYF
TRBV28	NA	NA	TRBJ1-3	TGTGCCAGCAGTTTATTGGGGATAACTGGAAACACCATATATTTT	CASSLLGITGNTIYF
TRBV7-9	NA	TRBD2	TRBJ2-2	TGTGCCAGCAGCGCTCTAGCGGGTAACACCGGGGAGCTGTTTTTT	CASSALAGNTGELFF
TRBV10-3	few	TRBD1	TRBJ2-1	TGTGCCATCAGTGAGGGGGACAGTTACAATGAGCAGTTCTTC	CAISEGDSYNEQFF